This TCR beta chain was sequenced during a study of blood T cell repertoires in COVID-19. Assay: immunoSEQ multiplex PCR; the TCRdb copy retains only in-frame clones and omits some. Of around 280,000 clones in the sample, around 81% were seen once. This CDR3 is built from 15 residues. V was cut by 0 bases and J by 4 bases, with 12 bases left in between. Germline CDR1 and CDR2: LGHDT and YNNKEL (reference sequence). What was sequenced was peripheral blood. J is TRBJ1-1 and V is TRBV3-1 (or the pseudogene TRBV3-2); D perhaps matches TRBD1 (6 bases). The receptor was isolated from a woman in her fifties or sixties with active or convalescent COVID-19. The CDR3 bases are TGTGCCAGCAGCCAAGAGCCAGGGGTTGGCACTGAAGCTTTCTTT. This codes for CASSQEPGVGTEAFF.